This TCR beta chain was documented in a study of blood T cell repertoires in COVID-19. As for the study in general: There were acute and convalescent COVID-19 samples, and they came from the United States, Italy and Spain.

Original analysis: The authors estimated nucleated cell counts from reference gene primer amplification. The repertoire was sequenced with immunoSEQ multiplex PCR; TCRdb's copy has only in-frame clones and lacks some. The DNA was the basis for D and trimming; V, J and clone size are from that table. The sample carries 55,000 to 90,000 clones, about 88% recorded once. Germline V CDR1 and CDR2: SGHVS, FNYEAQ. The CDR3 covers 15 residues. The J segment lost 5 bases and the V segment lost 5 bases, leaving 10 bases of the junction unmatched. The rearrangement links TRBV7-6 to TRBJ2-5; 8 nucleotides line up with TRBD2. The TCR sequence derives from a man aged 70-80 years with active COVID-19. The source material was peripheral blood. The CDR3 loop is CASSGNLAGQETQYF. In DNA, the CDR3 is TGTGCCAGCAGCGGAAACCTAGCGGGCCAGGAGACCCAGTACTTC.